The rows below give T cell receptor beta chains drawn from one sample of a study of blood T cell repertoires in COVID-19. Profiling relied on immunoSEQ multiplex PCR, and the TCRdb table lists in-frame clones only, not all of them. The sample has 100,000 to 150,000 clones; approximately 81% are singletons. Input material: peripheral blood. These receptors all come from an elderly man with COVID-19, enrolled during active disease. Each CDR3 is given with its conserved first and last residue. The D gene is left open where the match is weak. Clone size appears in some rows only: once, few, many, or a class for an expanded clone.

j_call clone_size v_call d_call cdr3_nt cdr3_aa
TRBJ2-1 NA TRBV25-1 TRBD2 TGTGCCAGCAGTGAATTAACTAGCGGGGCTAATGAGCAGTTCTTC CASSELTSGANEQFF
TRBJ2-1 NA TRBV28 TRBD1 TGTGCCAGCACGGACAGGGGCGCTAACAATGAGCAGTTCTTC CASTDRGANNEQFF
TRBJ1-2 NA TRBV3-1/TRBV3-2 NA TGTGCCAGCAGCCAAGTTACGAGGAACTATGGCTACACCTTC CASSQVTRNYGYTF
TRBJ1-2 few TRBV4-2 NA TGTGCCAGCAGCCAAGATTTATTTGAAGGGGCTGGCTACACCTTC CASSQDLFEGAGYTF
TRBJ1-1 NA TRBV3-1/TRBV3-2 NA TGTGCCAGCAGCCAAGAGTCCAGGGCGGACACTGAAGCTTTCTTT CASSQESRADTEAFF
TRBJ1-1 NA TRBV19 TRBD1 TGTGCCAGTAGTCCTGACAGGGGTGGGCCTGAAGCTTTCTTT CASSPDRGGPEAFF
TRBJ2-7 NA TRBV10-3 TRBD1 TGTGCCATCAGCGACACCGGGACAGGGAATTCCTACGAGCAGTACTTC CAISDTGTGNSYEQYF
TRBJ2-5 NA TRBV5-1 TRBD1 TGCGCCAGCCATACAGGGGGAAGCCAAGAGACCCAGTACTTC CASHTGGSQETQYF
TRBJ2-7 NA TRBV2 TRBD1 TGTGCCAGCAGTGATCCACAGGGGTACAAGCAGTACTTC CASSDPQGYKQYF
TRBJ2-2 once TRBV21-1 NA TGTGCCAGGTCAAACACCGGGGAGCTGTTTTTT CARSNTGELFF
TRBJ2-2 NA TRBV5-4 NA TGTGCCAGCAGCTTGGTCGGGGGAGGCGGCACCGGGGAGCTGTTTTTT CASSLVGGGGTGELFF
TRBJ2-5 NA TRBV19 TRBD2 TGTGCCAGTAGCAGATGGGGGGGTCGGGAGGCAGAGACCCAGTACTTC CASSRWGGREAETQYF
TRBJ2-7 NA TRBV27 NA TGTGCCAGCAGCTTCAGCGGGCTAGCCTACGAGCAGTACTTC CASSFSGLAYEQYF
TRBJ2-2 few TRBV27 TRBD2 TGTGCCAGCAGTTTAGTCGTGCTAGCGGGAGGTCCAGGCACCGGGGAGCTGTTTTTT CASSLVVLAGGPGTGELFF
TRBJ2-3 NA TRBV24-1 TRBD1 TGTGCCACCAGTGATGAGCGACAGGGCAAATACACAGATACGCAGTATTTT CATSDERQGKYTDTQYF
TRBJ2-7 NA TRBV9 NA TGTGCCAGCAGCGTATACAGGGGAGGTATCTCCGAGCAGTACTTC CASSVYRGGISEQYF
TRBJ2-5 NA TRBV7-7 TRBD1 TGTGCTAGCAGCTTAGGGACAGCTCAAGAGACCCAGTACTTC CASSLGTAQETQYF
TRBJ1-1 once TRBV12-3/TRBV12-4 NA TGTGCCAGCAGTCTACGGAGTGAAGCTTTCTTT CASSLRSEAFF
TRBJ2-2 NA TRBV19 NA TGTGCCAGTAGTACGTCTTCCGGGGAGCTGTTTTTT CASSTSSGELFF
TRBJ2-1 NA TRBV10-3 NA TGTGCCATCAGTGGTGACTCCTCCTACAATGAGCAGTTCTTC CAISGDSSYNEQFF
TRBJ2-3 NA TRBV7-3 NA TGTGCCAGCAGCTTAATAGGGATAGCGAGTGCATCAGATACGCAGTATTTT CASSLIGIASASDTQYF
TRBJ2-5 NA TRBV2 TRBD2 TGTGCCAGCTCGAGTCCGGGACTAGCGGGATTCGAAGAGACCCAGTACTTC CASSSPGLAGFEETQYF
TRBJ1-5 NA TRBV2 NA TGTGCCAGCAGAATGAGTAGCAATCAGCCCCAGCATTTT CASRMSSNQPQHF
TRBJ1-6 NA TRBV3-1/TRBV3-2 NA TGTGCCAGCAGCCAAACTAGCCTGGATTCACCCCTCCACTTT CASSQTSLDSPLHF
TRBJ2-6 NA TRBV4-2 NA TGTGCCAGCAGCCAAGATAGGACGGAGGGGGCCGGGGCCAACGTCCTGACTTTC CASSQDRTEGAGANVLTF
TRBJ2-5 once TRBV7-9 TRBD2 TGTGTCAGCAGCTGGTGGAGTAGCGGGACTAGATACCAAGAGACCCAGTACTTC CVSSWWSSGTRYQETQYF
TRBJ1-1 NA TRBV2 NA TGTGCCAGCAATAGGGGGAGCACTGAAGCTTTCTTT CASNRGSTEAFF
TRBJ1-2 NA TRBV27 TRBD1 TGTGCCAGCAGTGCCGGGACAGGGACTAACTATGGCTACACCTTC CASSAGTGTNYGYTF
TRBJ2-7 few TRBV2 NA TGTGCCAGCAGTGGTCGGGAGAGCTCCTACGAGCAGTACTTC CASSGRESSYEQYF
TRBJ2-7 NA TRBV29-1 NA TGCAGCGTTGAGGGCGAACAGGGAGGGTTCGACTACGAGCAGTACTTC CSVEGEQGGFDYEQYF
TRBJ2-3 NA TRBV7-9 TRBD1 TGTGCCAGCAGCTTAGGTAATCCCCGACAGGGAAGGAGCACAGATACGCAGTATTTT CASSLGNPRQGRSTDTQYF
TRBJ2-2 NA TRBV5-1 TRBD1 TGCGCCAGCAGCTTGGGACAGGGGGCCGCCGGGGAGCTGTTTTTT CASSLGQGAAGELFF
TRBJ2-1 few TRBV19 NA TGTGCCAGTAGGACGGACTACAAAGGTGAGCAGTTCTTC CASRTDYKGEQFF
TRBJ1-6 NA TRBV10-3 TRBD1 TGTGCCATCAGATCCACAGGGGGAGTTGCCCTCCACTTT CAIRSTGGVALHF
TRBJ1-1 NA TRBV7-9 TRBD1 TGTGCCAGCAAGTTGACAGGGGGGAACACTGAAGCTTTCTTT CASKLTGGNTEAFF
TRBJ1-5 NA TRBV2 TRBD1 TGTGCCAGCAGAGGGGACAGCAATAGCAATCAGCCCCAGCATTTT CASRGDSNSNQPQHF
TRBJ1-1 NA TRBV20-1 NA TGCAGTCCGTCGACAAGCACTGAAGCTTTCTTT CSPSTSTEAFF
TRBJ1-1 once TRBV27 TRBD1 TGTGCCAGCAGTTTGTCGGACAGGAGAGAAGCTTTCTTT CASSLSDRREAFF
TRBJ1-5 few TRBV20-1 TRBD1 TGCAGTGCTAGTGGCCCGACAGGGGGTCAGCCCCAGCATTTT CSASGPTGGQPQHF
TRBJ2-7 few TRBV18 TRBD2 TGTGCCAGCTCACCGGGGGGGTCAAACTCCTACGAGCAGTACTTC CASSPGGSNSYEQYF
TRBJ1-5 NA TRBV27 NA TGTGCCAGCAGTTTGAGGCAGTTTAGCAATCAGCCCCAGCATTTT CASSLRQFSNQPQHF
TRBJ2-1 NA TRBV6-4 TRBD2 TGTGCCAGCAGTGACTTAACTAGCGGGAGGGCGAGTGAGCAGTTCTTC CASSDLTSGRASEQFF
TRBJ1-4 NA TRBV24-1 TRBD1 TGTGCCACCAGCCGAGGACAGGAGGGAAAACTGTTTTTT CATSRGQEGKLFF
TRBJ2-1 NA TRBV19 NA TGTGCCAGTAGTAGGACTTGCGGGTGTTTCGATGAGCAGTTCTTC CASSRTCGCFDEQFF
TRBJ2-1 NA TRBV7-6 NA TGTGCCAGCAGCCTGTCCCTGAGCTCCTACAATGAGCAGTTCTTC CASSLSLSSYNEQFF
TRBJ1-6 NA TRBV24-1 NA TGTGCCACCAACGCAGACAGCTACAACAATTCACCCCTCCACTTT CATNADSYNNSPLHF
TRBJ2-1 NA TRBV29-1 TRBD2 TGCAGCGTTGCGCGGGTAGCGGGAGATGCAAAAGGTGAGCAGTTCTTC CSVARVAGDAKGEQFF
TRBJ2-3 NA TRBV6-5 NA TGTGCCAGCAGTTACTCGAACGGGGGAGGCACAGATACGCAGTATTTT CASSYSNGGGTDTQYF
TRBJ1-3 few TRBV7-2 NA TGTGCCAGCAGCTTAGATACAGGGTCTGGAAACACCATATATTTT CASSLDTGSGNTIYF
TRBJ1-1 few TRBV27 TRBD1 TGTGCCAGCAGCTCGACAGGGGGTTATACTGAAGCTTTCTTT CASSSTGGYTEAFF
TRBJ2-5 NA TRBV5-6 NA TGTGCCAGCAGCGCGGGACAAGAGACCCAGTACTTC CASSAGQETQYF
TRBJ2-2 NA TRBV2 NA TGTGCCAGCAGTGAAGCTGCGGCCGGGGAGCTGTTTTTT CASSEAAAGELFF
TRBJ1-4 NA TRBV14 NA TGTGCCAGCAGCTCCCAGCGGGGCGAAAAACTGTTTTTT CASSSQRGEKLFF
TRBJ2-2 NA TRBV7-2 TRBD2 TGTGCCAGCAGCTTTGACCTAGCGGGAGACACCGGGGAGCTGTTTTTT CASSFDLAGDTGELFF
TRBJ1-4 NA TRBV7-9 NA TGTGCCAGCAGCTTAGCGGAGGGGATTAATGAAAAACTGTTTTTT CASSLAEGINEKLFF
TRBJ2-2 NA TRBV30 TRBD2 TGTGCCTGGAGTCTTGCGGCGGGGGGTTTGGCCGGGGAGCTGTTTTTT CAWSLAAGGLAGELFF
TRBJ2-3 once TRBV3-1/TRBV3-2 TRBD2 TGTGCCAGCAGCCCCCTAGCGGAAGGGGGCACAGATACGCAGTATTTT CASSPLAEGGTDTQYF
TRBJ1-3 NA TRBV28 TRBD1 TGTGCCAGCAGTTTTGTGGGACAGCTCGGAGGCGGAAACACCATATATTTT CASSFVGQLGGGNTIYF
TRBJ1-2 few TRBV28 NA TGTGCCAGCAGTCCCCTCGGACGGGAATATGGCTACACCTTC CASSPLGREYGYTF
TRBJ1-2 NA TRBV20-1 NA TGCAGTGCTAGTAAGGACAGCTTAAACTATGGCTACACCTTC CSASKDSLNYGYTF